This T cell receptor beta chain is drawn from a study of blood T cell repertoires in COVID-19. About the study: From T cells, B-cell-depleted T cells, or PBMCs came the material, which was cDNA or gDNA.

The CDR3 extends over 16 amino acids. The trim removed 5 bases at V and 5 bases at J, leaving 14 bases unmatched. Germline CDR1 reads LNHNV; CDR2 reads YYDKDF (reference sequence). TCRdb's copy holds only in-frame clones and misses some; the assay was immunoSEQ multiplex PCR. Of roughly 62,000 clones in the sample, more than 85% are singletons; the top ten hold approximately 0.93%. This receptor was taken from a man in his 70s with acute or convalescent COVID-19. The V and J genes are TRBV15 and TRBJ2-7; 8 nucleotides align to TRBD1. The sequenced sample consisted of peripheral blood. This CDR3 reads CATSLEHVDRGNEQYF. CDR3 nucleotide sequence: TGTGCCACCAGCTTAGAGCATGTAGACAGGGGCAACGAGCAGTACTTC.